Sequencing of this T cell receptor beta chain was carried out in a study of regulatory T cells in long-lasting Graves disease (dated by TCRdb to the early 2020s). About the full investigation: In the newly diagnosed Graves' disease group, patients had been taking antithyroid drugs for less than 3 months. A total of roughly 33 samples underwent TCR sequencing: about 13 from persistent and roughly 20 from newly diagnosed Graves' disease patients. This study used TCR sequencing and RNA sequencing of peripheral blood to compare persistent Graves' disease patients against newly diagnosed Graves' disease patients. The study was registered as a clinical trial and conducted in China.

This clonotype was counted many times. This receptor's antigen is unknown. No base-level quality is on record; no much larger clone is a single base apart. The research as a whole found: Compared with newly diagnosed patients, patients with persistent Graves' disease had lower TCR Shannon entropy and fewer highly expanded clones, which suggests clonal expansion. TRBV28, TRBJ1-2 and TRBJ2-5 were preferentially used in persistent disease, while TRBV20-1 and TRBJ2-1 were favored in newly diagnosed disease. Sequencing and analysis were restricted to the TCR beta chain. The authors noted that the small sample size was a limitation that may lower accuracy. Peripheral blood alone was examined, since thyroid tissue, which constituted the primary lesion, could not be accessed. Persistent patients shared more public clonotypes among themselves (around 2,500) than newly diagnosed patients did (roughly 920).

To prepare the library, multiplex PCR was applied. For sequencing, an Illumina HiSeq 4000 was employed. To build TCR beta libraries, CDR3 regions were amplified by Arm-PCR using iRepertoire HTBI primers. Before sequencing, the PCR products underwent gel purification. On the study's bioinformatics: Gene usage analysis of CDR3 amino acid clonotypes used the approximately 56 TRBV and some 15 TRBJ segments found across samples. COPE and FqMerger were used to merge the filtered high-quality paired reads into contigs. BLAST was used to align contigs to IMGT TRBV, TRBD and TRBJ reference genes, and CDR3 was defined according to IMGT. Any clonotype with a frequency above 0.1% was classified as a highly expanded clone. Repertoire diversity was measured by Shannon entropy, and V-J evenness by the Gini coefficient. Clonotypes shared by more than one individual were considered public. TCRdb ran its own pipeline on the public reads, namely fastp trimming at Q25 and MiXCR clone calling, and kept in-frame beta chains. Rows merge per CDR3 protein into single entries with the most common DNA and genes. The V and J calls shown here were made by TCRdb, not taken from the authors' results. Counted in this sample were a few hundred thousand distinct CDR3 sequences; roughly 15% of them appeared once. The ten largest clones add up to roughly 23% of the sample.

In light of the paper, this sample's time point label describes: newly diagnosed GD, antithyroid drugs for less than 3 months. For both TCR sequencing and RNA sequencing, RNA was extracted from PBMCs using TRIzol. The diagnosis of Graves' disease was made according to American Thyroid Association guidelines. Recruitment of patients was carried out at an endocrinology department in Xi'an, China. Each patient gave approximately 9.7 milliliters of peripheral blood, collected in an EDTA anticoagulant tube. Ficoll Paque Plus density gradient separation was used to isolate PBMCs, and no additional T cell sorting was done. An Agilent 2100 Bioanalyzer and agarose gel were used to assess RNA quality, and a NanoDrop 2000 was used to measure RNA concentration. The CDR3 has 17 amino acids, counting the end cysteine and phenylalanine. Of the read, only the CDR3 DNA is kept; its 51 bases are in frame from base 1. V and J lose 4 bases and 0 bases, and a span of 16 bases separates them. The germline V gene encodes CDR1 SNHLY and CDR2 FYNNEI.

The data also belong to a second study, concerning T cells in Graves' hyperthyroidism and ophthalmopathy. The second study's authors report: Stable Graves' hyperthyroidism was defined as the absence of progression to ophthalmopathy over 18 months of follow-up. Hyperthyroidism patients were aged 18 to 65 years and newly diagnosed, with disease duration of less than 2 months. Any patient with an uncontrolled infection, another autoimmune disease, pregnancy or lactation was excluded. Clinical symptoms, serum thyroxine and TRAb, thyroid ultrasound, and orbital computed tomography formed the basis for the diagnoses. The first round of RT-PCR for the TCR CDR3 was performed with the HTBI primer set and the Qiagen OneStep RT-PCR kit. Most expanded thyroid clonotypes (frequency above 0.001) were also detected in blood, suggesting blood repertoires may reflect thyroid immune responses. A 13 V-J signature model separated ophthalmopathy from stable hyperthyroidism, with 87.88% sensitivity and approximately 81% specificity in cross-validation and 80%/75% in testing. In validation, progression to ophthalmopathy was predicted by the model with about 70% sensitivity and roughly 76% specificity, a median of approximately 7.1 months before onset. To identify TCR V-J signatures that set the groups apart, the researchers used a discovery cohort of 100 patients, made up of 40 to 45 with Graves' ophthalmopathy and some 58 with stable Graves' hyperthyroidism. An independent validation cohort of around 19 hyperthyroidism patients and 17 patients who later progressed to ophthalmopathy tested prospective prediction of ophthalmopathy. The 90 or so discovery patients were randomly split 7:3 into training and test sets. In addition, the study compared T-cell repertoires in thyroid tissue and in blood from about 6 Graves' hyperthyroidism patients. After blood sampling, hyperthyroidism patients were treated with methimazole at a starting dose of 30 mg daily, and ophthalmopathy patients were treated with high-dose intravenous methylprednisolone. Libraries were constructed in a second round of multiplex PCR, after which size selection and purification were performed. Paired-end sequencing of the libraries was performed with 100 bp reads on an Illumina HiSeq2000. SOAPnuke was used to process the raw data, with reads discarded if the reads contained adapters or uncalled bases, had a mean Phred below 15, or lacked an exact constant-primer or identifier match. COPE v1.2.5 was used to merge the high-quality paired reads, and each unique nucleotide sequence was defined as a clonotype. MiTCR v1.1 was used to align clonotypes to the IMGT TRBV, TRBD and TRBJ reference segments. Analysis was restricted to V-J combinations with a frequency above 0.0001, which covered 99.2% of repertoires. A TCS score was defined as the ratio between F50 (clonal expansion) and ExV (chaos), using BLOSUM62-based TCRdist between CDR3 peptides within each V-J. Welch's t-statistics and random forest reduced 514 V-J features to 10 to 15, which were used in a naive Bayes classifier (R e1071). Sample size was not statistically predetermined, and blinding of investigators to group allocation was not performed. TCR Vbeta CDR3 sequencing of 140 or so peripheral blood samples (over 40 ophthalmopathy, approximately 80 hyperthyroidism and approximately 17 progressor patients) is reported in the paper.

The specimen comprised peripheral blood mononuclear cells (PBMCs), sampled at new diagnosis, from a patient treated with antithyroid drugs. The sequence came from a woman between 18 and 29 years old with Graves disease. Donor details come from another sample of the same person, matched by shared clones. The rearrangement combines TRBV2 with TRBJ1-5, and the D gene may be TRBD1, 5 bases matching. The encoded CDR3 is CASSAPGLLNSNQPQHF. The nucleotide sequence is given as TGTGCCAGCAGTGCACCGGGGCTCTTGAATAGCAATCAGCCCCAGCATTTT.